This is a list of T cell receptor beta chains from one sample in a study of control samples from healthy donors and cancer patients. Using immunoSEQ multiplex PCR, the repertoire was profiled, and TCRdb retains in-frame clones only, with some absent. The sample includes 70,000 to 75,000 clones, approximately 94% of them seen just once. What was sequenced was blood. The receptors were gathered from a woman aged 30 to 39 in good health. The CDR3 runs from the conserved cysteine through the conserved F or W.

j_call: TRBJ2-1
v_call: TRBV4-1
cdr3_aa: CASSQKGGRYENEQFF

j_call: TRBJ2-1
v_call: TRBV2
cdr3_aa: CASVQGPYNEQFF

j_call: TRBJ1-2
v_call: TRBV3-1/TRBV3-2
cdr3_aa: CASSRADSPGYGYTF

j_call: TRBJ1-2
v_call: TRBV3-1/TRBV3-2
cdr3_aa: CASQGTAIYGYTF

j_call: TRBJ2-1
v_call: TRBV25-1
cdr3_aa: CASSSRQGLYNEQFF

j_call: TRBJ1-5
v_call: TRBV10-3
cdr3_aa: CAISRTGNNQPQHF

j_call: TRBJ2-3
v_call: TRBV12-5
cdr3_aa: CASGLGLGLGADTQYF

j_call: TRBJ1-2
v_call: TRBV6-5
cdr3_aa: CASRLDEGTYGYTF

j_call: TRBJ2-2
v_call: TRBV5-8
cdr3_aa: CASSLVSGSANTGELFF

j_call: TRBJ1-1
v_call: TRBV5-1
cdr3_aa: CASSLYRENTEAFF

j_call: TRBJ1-6
v_call: TRBV7-8
cdr3_aa: CASSLYDRDSPLHF

j_call: TRBJ1-5
v_call: TRBV28
cdr3_aa: CASSPAGARNQPQHF

j_call: TRBJ1-1
v_call: TRBV7-9
cdr3_aa: CASSLHEAFF

j_call: TRBJ1-1
v_call: TRBV18
cdr3_aa: CASSPGPGNTEAFF

j_call: TRBJ1-2
v_call: TRBV5-5
cdr3_aa: CASSTLDRSNGYTF